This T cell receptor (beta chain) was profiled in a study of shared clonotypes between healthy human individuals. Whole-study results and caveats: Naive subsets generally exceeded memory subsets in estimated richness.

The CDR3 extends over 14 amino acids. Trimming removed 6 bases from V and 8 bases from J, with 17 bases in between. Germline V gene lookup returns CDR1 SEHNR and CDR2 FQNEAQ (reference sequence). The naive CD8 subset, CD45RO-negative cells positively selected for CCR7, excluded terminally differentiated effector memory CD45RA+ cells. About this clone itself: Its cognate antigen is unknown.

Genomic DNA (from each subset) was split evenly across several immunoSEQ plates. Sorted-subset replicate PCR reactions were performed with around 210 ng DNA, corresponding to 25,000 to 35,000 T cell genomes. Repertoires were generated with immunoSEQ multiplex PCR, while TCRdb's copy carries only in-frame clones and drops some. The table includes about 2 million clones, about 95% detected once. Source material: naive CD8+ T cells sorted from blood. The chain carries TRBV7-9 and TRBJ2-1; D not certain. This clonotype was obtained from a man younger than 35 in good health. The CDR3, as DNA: TGTGCCAGCAGTTCCCGGGCTACCCCCTATGAGCAGTTCTTC. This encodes CASSSRATPYEQFF.